Reported below is one T cell receptor (beta chain). The CDR3 is made up of 12 amino acids. CDR1 is SNHLY and CDR2 is FYNNEI in the germline V gene. Trimming stripped 8 bases from V and 0 bases from J, with 7 bases between. The TCR beta repertoire was assessed by survey-level immunoSEQ sequencing. Profiling relied on immunoSEQ multiplex PCR, and the TCRdb table lists in-frame clones only, not all of them. Of around 50,000 clones in the sample, over 90% were seen once. The rearrangement joins TRBV2 to TRBJ1-1, with D uncertain. Sequenced input: PBMCs. The source is a man aged 35-49 years with rheumatoid arthritis. The CDR3 nucleotides are TGTGCCAGCTCACCTCTGAACACTGAAGCTTTCTTT. It encodes CASSPLNTEAFF.